The present entry profiles one TCR beta chain with its context. Its antigen is not identified. A junction end diverges from the germline sequence, so it may reflect a read error. The CDR3 is made up of 16 amino acids. Germline V CDR1 and CDR2: SEHNR, FQNEAQ (reference sequence). The sample belongs to a study of blood T cells in healthy people across ages. Study-level results: A strong correlation was seen between TCR beta diversity and naive T cell percentage.

A J-beta primer mix and a sample-barcoded 5' primer were used in a second PCR of about 7 to 11 cycles. Each cDNA molecule, via a template-switch adaptor with 12 random nucleotides, was tagged. Per-sample output comprised a minimum of 2.5 million paired-end reads containing CDR3. Each CDR3 protein gets one entry after TCRdb re-called the 5' RACE reads with MiXCR. This sample has under 800,000 distinct CDR3 sequences, with 20% to 25% found just once. This TCR was recovered from a man aged 65-85 years in good health. The chain combines TRBV7-9 with TRBJ2-7, with D possibly being TRBD1 (6 bases). The sequenced sample was blood. The DNA for the CDR3 is TGTGCCAGCAGCATAAAACTCGGGACATCGTCCCACGAGCAGTGCTTC. Its translation: CASSIKLGTSSHEQCF.